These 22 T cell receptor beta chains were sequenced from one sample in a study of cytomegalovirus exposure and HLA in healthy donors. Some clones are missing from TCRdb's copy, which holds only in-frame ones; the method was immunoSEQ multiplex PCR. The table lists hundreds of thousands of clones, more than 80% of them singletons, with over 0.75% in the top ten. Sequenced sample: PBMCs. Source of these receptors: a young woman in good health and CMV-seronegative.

The CDR3 nucleotides read TGTGCCAGCAGCATGGGGACTAGCGGGGGGCTAAACTACGAGCAGTACTTC. Protein: CASSMGTSGGLNYEQYF. J is TRBJ2-7 and V is TRBV7-6; TRBD2 matches 15 bases. This CDR3 has 17 residues. CDR1 and CDR2 from the germline V gene are SGHVS and FNYEAQ. V trimming: 5 bases; J trimming: 3 bases; junction bases outside the gene matches: 8. Based on the CDR3 plus reference TRBV7-6 and TRBJ2-7, the full variable domain is GAGVSQSPRYKVTKRGQDVALRCDPISGHVSLYWYRQALGQGPEFLTYFNYEAQQDKSGLPNDRFSAERPEGSISTLTIQRTEQRDSAMYRCASSMGTSGGLNYEQYFGPGTRLTVT.

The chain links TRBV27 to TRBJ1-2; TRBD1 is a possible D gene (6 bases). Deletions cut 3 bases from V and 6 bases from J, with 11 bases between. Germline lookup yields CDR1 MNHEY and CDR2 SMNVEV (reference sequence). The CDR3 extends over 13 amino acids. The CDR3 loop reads CASSLGQGNGYTF. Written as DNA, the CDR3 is TGTGCCAGCAGTTTGGGGCAGGGGAATGGCTACACCTTC.

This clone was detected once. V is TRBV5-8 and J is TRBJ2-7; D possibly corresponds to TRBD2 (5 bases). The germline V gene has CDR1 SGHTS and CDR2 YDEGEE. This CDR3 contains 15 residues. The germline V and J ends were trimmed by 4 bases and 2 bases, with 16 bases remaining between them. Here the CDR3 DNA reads TGTGCCAGCAGCCCCCTAACTAGTCGCACCTACGAGCAGTACTTC. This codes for CASSPLTSRTYEQYF.

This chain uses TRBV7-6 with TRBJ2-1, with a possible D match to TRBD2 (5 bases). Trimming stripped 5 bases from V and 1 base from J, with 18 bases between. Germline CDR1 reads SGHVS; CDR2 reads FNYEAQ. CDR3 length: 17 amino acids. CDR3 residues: CASSRTRTGSSYNEQFF. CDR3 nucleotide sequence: TGTGCCAGCAGCCGCACGAGGACGGGGAGTTCCTACAATGAGCAGTTCTTC. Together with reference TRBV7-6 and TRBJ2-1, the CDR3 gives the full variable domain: GAGVSQSPRYKVTKRGQDVALRCDPISGHVSLYWYRQALGQGPEFLTYFNYEAQQDKSGLPNDRFSAERPEGSISTLTIQRTEQRDSAMYRCASSRTRTGSSYNEQFFGPGTRLTVL.

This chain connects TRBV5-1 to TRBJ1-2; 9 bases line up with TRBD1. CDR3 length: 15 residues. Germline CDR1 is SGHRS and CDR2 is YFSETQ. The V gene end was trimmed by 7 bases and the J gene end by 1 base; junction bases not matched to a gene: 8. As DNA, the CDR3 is TGCGCCAGCCAAGAACAGGGGGCGGGTAACTATGGCTACACCTTC. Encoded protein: CASQEQGAGNYGYTF.

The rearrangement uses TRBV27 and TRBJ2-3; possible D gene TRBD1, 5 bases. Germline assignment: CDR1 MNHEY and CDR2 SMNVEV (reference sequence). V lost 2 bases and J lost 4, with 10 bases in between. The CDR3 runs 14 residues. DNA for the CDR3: TGTGCCAGCAGTTTAAAGGGGTTAGCAGATACGCAGTATTTT. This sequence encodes CASSLKGLADTQYF.

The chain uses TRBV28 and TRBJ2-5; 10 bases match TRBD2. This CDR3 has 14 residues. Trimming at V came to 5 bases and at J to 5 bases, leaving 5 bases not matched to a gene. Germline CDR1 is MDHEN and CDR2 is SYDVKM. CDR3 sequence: CASSPTGLAETQYF. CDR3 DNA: TGTGCCAGCAGTCCAACGGGACTAGCGGAGACCCAGTACTTC.

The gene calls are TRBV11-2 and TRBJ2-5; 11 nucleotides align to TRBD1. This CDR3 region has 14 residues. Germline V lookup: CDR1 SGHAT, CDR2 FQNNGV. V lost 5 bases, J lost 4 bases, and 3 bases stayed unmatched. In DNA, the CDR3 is TGTGCCAGCAGCCAGGACAGGGGGCGAGAGACCCAGTACTTC. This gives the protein CASSQDRGRETQYF.

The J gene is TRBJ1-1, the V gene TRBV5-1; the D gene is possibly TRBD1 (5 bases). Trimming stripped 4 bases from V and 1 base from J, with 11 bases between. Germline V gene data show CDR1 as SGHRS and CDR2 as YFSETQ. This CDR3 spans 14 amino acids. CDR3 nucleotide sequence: TGCGCCAGCAGCACCCGGACATCGAACACTGAAGCTTTCTTT. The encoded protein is CASSTRTSNTEAFF. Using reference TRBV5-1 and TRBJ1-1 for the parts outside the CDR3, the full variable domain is KAGVTQTPRYLIKTRGQQVTLSCSPISGHRSVSWYQQTPGQGLQFLFEYFSETQRNKGNFPGRFSGRQFSNSRSEMNVSTLELGDSALYLCASSTRTSNTEAFFGQGTRLTVV.

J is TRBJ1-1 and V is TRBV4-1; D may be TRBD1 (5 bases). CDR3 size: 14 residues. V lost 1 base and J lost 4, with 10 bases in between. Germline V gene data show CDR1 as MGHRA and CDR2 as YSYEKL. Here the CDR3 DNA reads TGCGCCAGCAGCCAAGGGGGCTGGAGCACTGAAGCTTTCTTT. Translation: CASSQGGWSTEAFF.

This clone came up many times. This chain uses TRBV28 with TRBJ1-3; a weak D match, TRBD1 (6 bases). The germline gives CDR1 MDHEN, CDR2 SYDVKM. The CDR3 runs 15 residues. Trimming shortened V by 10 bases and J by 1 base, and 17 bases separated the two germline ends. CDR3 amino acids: CATSLQGISGNTIYF. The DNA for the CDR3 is TGTGCCACCTCCCTACAGGGAATTTCTGGAAACACCATATATTTT. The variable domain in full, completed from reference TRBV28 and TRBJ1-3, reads DVKVTQSSRYLVKRTGEKVFLECVQDMDHENMFWYRQDPGLGLRLIYFSYDVKMKEKGDIPEGYSVSREKKERFSLILESASTNQTSMYLCATSLQGISGNTIYFGEGSWLTVV.

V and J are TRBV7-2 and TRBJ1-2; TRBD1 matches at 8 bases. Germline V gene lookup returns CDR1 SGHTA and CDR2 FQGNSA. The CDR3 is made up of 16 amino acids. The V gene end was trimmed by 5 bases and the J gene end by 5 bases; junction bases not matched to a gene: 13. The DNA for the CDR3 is TGTGCCAGCAGCCCGACAACAGGGGGGATTCTATATGGCTACACCTTC. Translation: CASSPTTGGILYGYTF.

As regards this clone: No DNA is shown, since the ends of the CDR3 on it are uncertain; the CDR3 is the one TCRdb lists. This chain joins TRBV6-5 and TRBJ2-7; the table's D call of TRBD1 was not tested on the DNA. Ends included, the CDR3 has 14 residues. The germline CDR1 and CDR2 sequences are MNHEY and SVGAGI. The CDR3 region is CASSSSDRSYEQYF.

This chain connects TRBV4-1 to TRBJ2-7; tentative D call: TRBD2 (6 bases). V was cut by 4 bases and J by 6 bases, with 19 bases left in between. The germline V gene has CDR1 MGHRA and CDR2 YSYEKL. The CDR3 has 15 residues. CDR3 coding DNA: TGCGCCAGCAGCCTCTCCCGGACTAACAAGGGCGAGCAGTACTTC. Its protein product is CASSLSRTNKGEQYF.

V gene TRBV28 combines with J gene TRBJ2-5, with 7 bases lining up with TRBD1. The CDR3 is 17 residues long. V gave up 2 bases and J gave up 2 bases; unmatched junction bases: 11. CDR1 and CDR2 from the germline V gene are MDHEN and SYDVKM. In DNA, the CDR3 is TGTGCCAGCAGTTTACTGGGGACAGCGCACCTTCAAGAGACCCAGTACTTC. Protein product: CASSLLGTAHLQETQYF.

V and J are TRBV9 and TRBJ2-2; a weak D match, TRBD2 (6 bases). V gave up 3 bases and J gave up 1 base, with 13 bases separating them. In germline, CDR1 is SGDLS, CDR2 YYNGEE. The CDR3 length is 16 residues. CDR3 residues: CASSEGISGNTGELFF. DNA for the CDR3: TGTGCCAGCAGCGAGGGAATTAGCGGGAACACCGGGGAGCTGTTTTTT.

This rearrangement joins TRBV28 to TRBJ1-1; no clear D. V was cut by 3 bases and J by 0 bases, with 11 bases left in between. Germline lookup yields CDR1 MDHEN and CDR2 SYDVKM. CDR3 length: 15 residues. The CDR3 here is CASSFSGGMNTEAFF. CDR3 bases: TGTGCCAGCAGTTTCTCCGGAGGGATGAACACTGAAGCTTTCTTT.

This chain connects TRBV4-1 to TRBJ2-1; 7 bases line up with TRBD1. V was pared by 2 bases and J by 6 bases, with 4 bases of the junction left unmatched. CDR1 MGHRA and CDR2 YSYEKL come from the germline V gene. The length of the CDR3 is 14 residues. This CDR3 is CASSQRTGRNEQFF. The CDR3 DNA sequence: TGCGCCAGCAGCCAAAGGACAGGACGCAATGAGCAGTTCTTC.

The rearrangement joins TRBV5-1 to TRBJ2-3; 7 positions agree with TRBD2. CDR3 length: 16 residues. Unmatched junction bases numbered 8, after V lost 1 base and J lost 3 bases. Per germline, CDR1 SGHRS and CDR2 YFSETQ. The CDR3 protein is CASSLRREVPTDTQYF. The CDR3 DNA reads TGCGCCAGCAGCTTGCGACGGGAGGTACCTACAGATACGCAGTATTTT.

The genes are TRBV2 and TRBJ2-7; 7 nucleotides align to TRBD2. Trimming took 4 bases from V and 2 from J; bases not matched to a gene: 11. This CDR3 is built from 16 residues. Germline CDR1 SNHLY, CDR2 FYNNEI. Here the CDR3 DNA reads TGTGCCAGCAGTGCCGTTGTCCGGGGGGAGGCCTACGAGCAGTACTTC. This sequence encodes CASSAVVRGEAYEQYF.

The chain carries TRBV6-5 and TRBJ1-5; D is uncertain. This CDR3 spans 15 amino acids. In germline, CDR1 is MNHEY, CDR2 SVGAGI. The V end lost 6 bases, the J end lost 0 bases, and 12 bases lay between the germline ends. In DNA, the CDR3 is TGTGCCAGCAGACTCGATGAATTTAGCAATCAGCCCCAGCATTTT. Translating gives CASRLDEFSNQPQHF.

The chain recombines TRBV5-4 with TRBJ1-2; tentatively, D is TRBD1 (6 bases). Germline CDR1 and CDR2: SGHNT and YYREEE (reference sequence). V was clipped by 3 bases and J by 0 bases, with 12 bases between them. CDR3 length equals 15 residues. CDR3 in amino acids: CASSSGVEANYGYTF. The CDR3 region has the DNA TGTGCCAGCAGCTCAGGGGTGGAAGCTAACTATGGCTACACCTTC.